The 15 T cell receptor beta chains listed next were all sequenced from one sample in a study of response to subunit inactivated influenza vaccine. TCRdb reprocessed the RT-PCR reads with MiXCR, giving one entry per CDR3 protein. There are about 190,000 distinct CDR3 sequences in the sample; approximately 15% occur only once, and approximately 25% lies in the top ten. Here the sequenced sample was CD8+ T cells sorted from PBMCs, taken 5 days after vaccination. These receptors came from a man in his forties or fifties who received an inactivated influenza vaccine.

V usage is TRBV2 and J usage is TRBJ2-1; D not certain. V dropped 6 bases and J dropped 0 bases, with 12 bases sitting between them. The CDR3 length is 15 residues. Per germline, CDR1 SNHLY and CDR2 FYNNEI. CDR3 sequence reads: CASRRTGSSYNEQFF. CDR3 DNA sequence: TGTGCCAGCAGGCGGACCGGAAGCTCCTACAATGAGCAGTTCTTC.

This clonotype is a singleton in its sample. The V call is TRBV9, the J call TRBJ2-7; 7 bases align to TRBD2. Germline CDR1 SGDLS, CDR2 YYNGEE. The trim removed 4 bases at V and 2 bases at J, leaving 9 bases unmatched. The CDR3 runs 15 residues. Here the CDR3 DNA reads TGTGCCAGCAGCTCGGCCGCGGGGGAGGCCTACGAGCAGTACTTC. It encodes CASSSAAGEAYEQYF.

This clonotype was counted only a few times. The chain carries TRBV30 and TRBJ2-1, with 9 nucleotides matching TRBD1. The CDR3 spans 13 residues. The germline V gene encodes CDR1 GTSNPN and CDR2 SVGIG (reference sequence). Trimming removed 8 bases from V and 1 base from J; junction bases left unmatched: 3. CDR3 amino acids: CAGQGISYNEQFF. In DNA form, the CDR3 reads TGTGCCGGACAGGGGATTTCCTACAATGAGCAGTTCTTC.

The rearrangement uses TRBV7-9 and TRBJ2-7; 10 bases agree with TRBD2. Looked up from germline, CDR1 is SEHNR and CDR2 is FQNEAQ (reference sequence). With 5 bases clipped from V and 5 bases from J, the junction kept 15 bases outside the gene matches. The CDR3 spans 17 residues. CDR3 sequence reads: CASSLLSPLAGRDEQYF. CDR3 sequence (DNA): TGTGCCAGCAGCCTTCTTTCTCCACTAGCGGGAAGGGACGAGCAGTACTTC.

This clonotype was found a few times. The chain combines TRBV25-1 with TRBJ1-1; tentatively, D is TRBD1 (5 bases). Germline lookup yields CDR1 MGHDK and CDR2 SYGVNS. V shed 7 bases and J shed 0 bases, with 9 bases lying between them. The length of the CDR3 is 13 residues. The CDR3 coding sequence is TGTGCCAGCACCGCAGGGCTGAACACTGAAGCTTTCTTT. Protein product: CASTAGLNTEAFF.

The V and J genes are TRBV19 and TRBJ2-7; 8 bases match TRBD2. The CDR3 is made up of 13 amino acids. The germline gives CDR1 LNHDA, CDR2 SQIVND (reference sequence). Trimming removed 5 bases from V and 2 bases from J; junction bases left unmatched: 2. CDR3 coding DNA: TGTGCCAGTAGTCGGGGGGGCACCTACGAGCAGTACTTC. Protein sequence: CASSRGGTYEQYF.

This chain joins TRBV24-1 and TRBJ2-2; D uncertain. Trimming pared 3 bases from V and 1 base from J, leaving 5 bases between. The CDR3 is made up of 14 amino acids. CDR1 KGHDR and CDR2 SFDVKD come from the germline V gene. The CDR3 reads CATSDALNTGELFF. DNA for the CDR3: TGTGCCACCAGTGATGCCTTGAACACCGGGGAGCTGTTTTTT.

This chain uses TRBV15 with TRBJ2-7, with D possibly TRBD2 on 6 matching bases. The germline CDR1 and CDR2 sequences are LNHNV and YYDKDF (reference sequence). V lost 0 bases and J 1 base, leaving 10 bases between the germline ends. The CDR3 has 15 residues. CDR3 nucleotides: TGTGCCACCAGCAGAGAAGCCGGGGGTTCCTACGAGCAGTACTTC. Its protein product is CATSREAGGSYEQYF.

The CDR3, as DNA: TGTGCCAGCAGTCGGTCACCACACTATGGCTACACCTTC. The encoded protein is CASSRSPHYGYTF. The rearrangement uses TRBV12-3 or TRBV12-4 and TRBJ1-2; no firm D call. V lost 5 bases and J 3 bases, leaving 10 bases between the germline ends. CDR3 length: 13 residues.

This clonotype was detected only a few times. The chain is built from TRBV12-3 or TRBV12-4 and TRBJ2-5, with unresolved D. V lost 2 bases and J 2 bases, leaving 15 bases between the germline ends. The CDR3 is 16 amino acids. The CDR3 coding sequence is TGTGCCAGCAGTTTAACGATGCCGGGCGTTCAAGAGACCCAGTACTTC. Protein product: CASSLTMPGVQETQYF.

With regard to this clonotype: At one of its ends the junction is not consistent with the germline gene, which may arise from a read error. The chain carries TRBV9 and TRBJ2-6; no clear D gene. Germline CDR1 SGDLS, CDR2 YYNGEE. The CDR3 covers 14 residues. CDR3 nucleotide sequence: TGTGCCAGCTGCGTCACCCCCGGGGCCAACGTCCTGACTTTC. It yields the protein CASCVTPGANVLTF.

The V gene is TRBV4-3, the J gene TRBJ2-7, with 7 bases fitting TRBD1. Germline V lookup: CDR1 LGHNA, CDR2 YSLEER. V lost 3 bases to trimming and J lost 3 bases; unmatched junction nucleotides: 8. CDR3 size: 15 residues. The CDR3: CASSHTRDSLYEQYF. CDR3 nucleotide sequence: TGCGCCAGCAGCCATACCCGGGACAGCCTCTACGAGCAGTACTTC.

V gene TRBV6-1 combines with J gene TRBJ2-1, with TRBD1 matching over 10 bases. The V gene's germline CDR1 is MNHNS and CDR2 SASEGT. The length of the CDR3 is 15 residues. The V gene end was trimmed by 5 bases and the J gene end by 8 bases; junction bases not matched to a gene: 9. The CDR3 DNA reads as TGTGCCAGCAGTAAGGGACAGGGGATTGTTCATGAGCAGTTCTTC. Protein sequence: CASSKGQGIVHEQFF.

The CDR3 region has the DNA TGTGCCAGTGGGACATCGGATAATTCACCCCTCCACTTT. Protein sequence: CASGTSDNSPLHF. This rearrangement joins TRBV12-3 or TRBV12-4 to TRBJ1-6, with D possibly being TRBD1 (6 bases). V was cut by 9 bases and J by 5 bases, with 11 bases left in between. The CDR3 is 13 amino acids.

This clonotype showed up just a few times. The CDR3 sequence is CATGRPNEQFF. DNA for the CDR3: TGTGCCACCGGGAGGCCCAATGAGCAGTTCTTC. This sequence joins TRBV2 and TRBJ2-1; TRBD2 agrees at 7 bases. CDR3 length: 11 amino acids. The junction had 3 bases not matched to a gene; V was cut back by 10 bases and J by 6 bases. Per germline, CDR1 SNHLY and CDR2 FYNNEI.